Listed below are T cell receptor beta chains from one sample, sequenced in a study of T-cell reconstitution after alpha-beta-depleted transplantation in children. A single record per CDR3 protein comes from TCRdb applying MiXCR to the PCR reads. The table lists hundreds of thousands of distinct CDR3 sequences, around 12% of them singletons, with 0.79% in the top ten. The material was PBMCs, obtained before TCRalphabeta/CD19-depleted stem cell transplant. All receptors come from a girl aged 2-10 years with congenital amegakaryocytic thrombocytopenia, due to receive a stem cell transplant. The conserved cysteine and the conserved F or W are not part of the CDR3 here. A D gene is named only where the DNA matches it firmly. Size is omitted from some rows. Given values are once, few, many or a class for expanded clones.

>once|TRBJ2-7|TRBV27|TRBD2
ASSPPLSSGRAEQS
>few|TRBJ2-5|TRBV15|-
ATSRGGKETQY
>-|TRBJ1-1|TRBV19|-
ASSIGGAETEAF
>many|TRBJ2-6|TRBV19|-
ASSTLDSGANVLT
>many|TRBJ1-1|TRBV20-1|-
SAASQGGTEAF
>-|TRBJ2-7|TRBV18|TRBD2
ASSPRGSHGLAGPTARGEQY
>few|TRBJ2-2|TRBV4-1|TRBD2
ASSHRWINLAGGATGELF
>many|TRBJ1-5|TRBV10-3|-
ATCRDSGQPQH
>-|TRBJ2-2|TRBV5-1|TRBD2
ASSFDSGRTGELF
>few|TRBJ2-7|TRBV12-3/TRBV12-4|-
ASSFLGGISYEQY
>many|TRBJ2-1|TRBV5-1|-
ASSLASIFPGEQF
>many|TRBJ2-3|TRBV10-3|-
AIWGMGTDTQY
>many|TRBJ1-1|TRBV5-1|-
ASSLLTGLMNTEAF
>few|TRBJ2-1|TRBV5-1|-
ASSRGWGAQYNEQF
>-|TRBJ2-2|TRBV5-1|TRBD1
ASSLGDREITGELF
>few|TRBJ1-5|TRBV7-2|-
ASSLVSGFRNQPQH
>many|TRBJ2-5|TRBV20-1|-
SAKSLETQY
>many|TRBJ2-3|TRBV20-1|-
SASDLQGRSRPADTQY
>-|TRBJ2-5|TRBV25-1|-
ASSDYAPESGETQY
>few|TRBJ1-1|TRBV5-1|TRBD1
ASSPGQGAEAF
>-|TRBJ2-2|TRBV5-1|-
ASSLVQFNTGELF
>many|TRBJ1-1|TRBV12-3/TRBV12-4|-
ASSLFVNTEAF
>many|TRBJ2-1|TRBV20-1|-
SATRGWGGSGSYNEQF
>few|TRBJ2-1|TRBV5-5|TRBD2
ASSPPLAGAQDEQF
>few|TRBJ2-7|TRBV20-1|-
SARVPGRSSYEQY
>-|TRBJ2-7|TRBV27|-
ASRVGAYEQY
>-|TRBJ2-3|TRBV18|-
ASSPPGPYTQY
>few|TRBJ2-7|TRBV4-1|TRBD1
ASSQDIGDRAYEQY
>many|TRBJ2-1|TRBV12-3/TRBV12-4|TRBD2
ASSSSPREGWNEQF
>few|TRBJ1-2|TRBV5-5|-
ASSPRADSYYGYT
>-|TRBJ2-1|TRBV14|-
ASSRLGGQAGYNEQF
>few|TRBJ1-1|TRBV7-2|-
ASSFLVPLYQGTEAF
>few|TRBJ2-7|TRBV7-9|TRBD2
ASSSSGTFEYEQY
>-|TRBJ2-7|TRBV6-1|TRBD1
ASSRGGTGGSYEQY
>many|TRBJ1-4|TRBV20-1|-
SPQGRTGEKLF
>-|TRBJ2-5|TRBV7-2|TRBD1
ASSPIARGTGQETQY
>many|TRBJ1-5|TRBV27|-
ASSDFNQPQH
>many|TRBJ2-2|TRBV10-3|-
GIRRDGGNTGELF
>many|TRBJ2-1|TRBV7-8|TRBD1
ASSSTGQSYNEQF
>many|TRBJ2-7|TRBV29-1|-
SARLGPSYEQY
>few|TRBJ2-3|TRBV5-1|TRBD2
ASSPTSGGGTDTQY
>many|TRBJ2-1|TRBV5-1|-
ASSLYSARMNYNEQF
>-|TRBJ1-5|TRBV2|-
ASSPLKPNQPQH
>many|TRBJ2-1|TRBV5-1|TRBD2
ASSLMGLAGGDEQF
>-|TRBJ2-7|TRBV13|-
ASSSPGENLYEQY
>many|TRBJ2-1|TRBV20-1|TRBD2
SARINGRASIYNEQF
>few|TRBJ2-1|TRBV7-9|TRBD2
ASSPLAGALNEQF
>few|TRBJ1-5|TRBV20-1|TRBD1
SAKSTGDQPQH
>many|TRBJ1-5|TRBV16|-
ASSHRWWIQPQH
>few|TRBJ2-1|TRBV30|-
AWTGLGPIYNEQF
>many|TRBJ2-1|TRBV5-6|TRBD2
ASSFDSGNVNEQF
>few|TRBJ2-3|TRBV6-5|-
ASSYGAGSGADTQY
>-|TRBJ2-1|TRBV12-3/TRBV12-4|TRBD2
ASSLLAGGRSYNEQF
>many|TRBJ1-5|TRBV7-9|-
ASRGPIGDQPQH
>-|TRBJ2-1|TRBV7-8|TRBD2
ASSFGAATSGRSEQF
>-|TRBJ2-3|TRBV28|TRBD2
ASSTPIAGGYTDTQY
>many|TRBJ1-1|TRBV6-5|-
ASSYASSDLRDSTEAF
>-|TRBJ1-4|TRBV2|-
ASSGLQLWEKLF
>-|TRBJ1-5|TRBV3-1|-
ASSRGILDQPQH
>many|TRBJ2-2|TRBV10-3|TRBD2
AIGEGLAGAGTGELF